The rows below give T cell receptor beta chains drawn from one sample of a study of shared clonotypes between healthy human individuals. Data came from immunoSEQ multiplex PCR; TCRdb stores just in-frame clones and leaves some out. Counted here are about 2.3 million clones, approximately 93% occurring once; the ten biggest clones make up 0.3% to 0.4%. The sequencing sample was made of naive CD4+ T cells from PBMCs. All receptors derive from a young man in good health. Some clones in this sample may be carry-over from other donors' samples. CDR3s include the opening cysteine and the closing phenylalanine or tryptophan. A D gene is named only where the DNA matches it firmly. Only part of the rows carry a size: once, few, many, or a class if the clone is expanded.

j_call clone_size d_call v_call cdr3_aa cdr3_nt
TRBJ2-1 NA TRBD2 TRBV5-4 CASSLASGIYNEQFF TGTGCCAGCAGCTTGGCTAGCGGGATATACAATGAGCAGTTCTTC
TRBJ2-7 NA NA TRBV5-1 CASSLGSGPYEQYF TGCGCCAGCAGCTTGGGAAGCGGGCCCTACGAGCAGTACTTC
TRBJ2-1 NA TRBD1 TRBV4-3 CASSQEAVRQGVNEQFF TGCGCCAGCAGCCAAGAAGCTGTGAGACAGGGGGTAAATGAGCAGTTCTTC
TRBJ2-2 NA TRBD2 TRBV28 CASSPPGLANTGELFF TGTGCCAGCAGTCCGCCGGGACTAGCGAACACCGGGGAGCTGTTTTTT
TRBJ2-7 NA NA TRBV16 CASSHTSQPRGGYEQYF TGTGCCAGCAGCCATACCAGCCAGCCTCGGGGTGGCTACGAGCAGTACTTC
TRBJ2-3 NA TRBD2 TRBV5-1 CASSLEPSGGSTDTQYF TGCGCCAGCAGCTTGGAGCCTAGCGGGGGCAGCACAGATACGCAGTATTTT
TRBJ1-3 NA NA TRBV7-8 CASSLVRGSGDTIYF TGTGCCAGCAGCTTAGTCAGGGGCTCAGGAGACACCATATATTTT
TRBJ1-5 NA NA TRBV19 CASSSRPGGSNQPQHF TGTGCCAGTAGTAGCCGCCCGGGAGGGAGCAATCAGCCCCAGCATTTT
TRBJ2-5 NA TRBD1 TRBV19 CASSIRTGQETQYF TGTGCCAGTAGTATAAGGACAGGCCAAGAGACCCAGTACTTC
TRBJ2-7 NA TRBD2 TRBV18 CASSPPAGGPHEQYF TGTGCCAGCTCACCACCGGCGGGAGGGCCCCACGAGCAGTACTTC
TRBJ2-3 NA NA TRBV5-4 CASSPGGDGADTQYF TGTGCCAGCAGCCCCGGAGGGGATGGCGCAGATACGCAGTATTTT
TRBJ1-2 NA NA TRBV7-2 CASRAANYGYTF TGTGCCAGCAGGGCAGCTAACTATGGCTACACCTTC
TRBJ1-5 NA NA TRBV28 CASSLSDHRNQPQHF TGTGCCAGCAGTTTAAGCGATCATCGCAATCAGCCCCAGCATTTT
TRBJ2-1 NA TRBD2 TRBV9 CASTIAGDFYNEQFF TGTGCCAGCACCATAGCGGGAGACTTCTACAATGAGCAGTTCTTC
TRBJ1-1 few NA TRBV6-1 CASSEELGRAFF TGTGCCAGCAGTGAAGAGTTGGGTAGGGCTTTCTTT
TRBJ1-2 once TRBD1 TRBV7-2 CASSARTGVNYGYTF TGTGCCAGCAGCGCCCGGACAGGAGTTAACTATGGCTACACCTTC
TRBJ2-3 NA TRBD2 TRBV19 CASSMRLAGITDTQYF TGTGCCAGTAGTATGAGACTAGCGGGGATCACAGATACGCAGTATTTT
TRBJ2-7 NA NA TRBV5-1 CASSPGGGGYEQYF TGCGCCAGCAGCCCCGGGGGAGGGGGCTACGAGCAGTACTTC
TRBJ1-1 NA NA TRBV6-6 CASRTGMNTEAFF TGTGCCAGCAGGACAGGCATGAACACTGAAGCTTTCTTT
TRBJ1-1 NA NA TRBV18 CASSLGSQGNTEAFF TGTGCCAGCTCACTGGGGTCTCAGGGGAACACTGAAGCTTTCTTT
TRBJ1-5 NA NA TRBV15 CATSRVGGRSGQPQHF TGTGCCACCAGCAGAGTGGGTGGCAGATCAGGTCAGCCCCAGCATTTT
TRBJ1-1 NA TRBD1 TRBV6-5 CASSYQGQGGREAFF TGTGCCAGCAGTTACCAAGGACAGGGTGGCAGGGAAGCTTTCTTT
TRBJ1-2 NA TRBD1 TRBV7-2 CASSSAQGEGGYTF TGTGCCAGCAGCTCAGCACAGGGGGAGGGCGGCTACACCTTC
TRBJ2-7 NA NA TRBV11-2 CASSAGRGTYEQYF TGTGCCAGCAGCGCTGGGAGGGGGACCTACGAGCAGTACTTC